This T cell receptor (beta chain) was captured by sequencing in a study of T cells in Graves' hyperthyroidism and ophthalmopathy. General study findings and limits: Ophthalmopathy got predicted by the model a median around 6.6 months before its onset. Most clonotypes expanded in thyroid above 0.001 were likewise present in blood.

Worth noting for this clonotype: Its antigen remains unidentified.

Amplified TCR beta CDR3 regions came from RNA transcripts. The TCR CDR3 first-round RT-PCR relied on the HTBI primer set. TCRdb ran MiXCR on the multiplex PCR reads and lists one entry per CDR3 protein. Here the sample spans approximately 560,000 distinct CDR3 sequences, about half being singletons. Graves' hyperthyroidism is called stable when ophthalmopathy does not progress within 18 months. CDR3 length: 17 amino acids. The germline V gene has CDR1 SGHAT and CDR2 FQNNGV. V lost 5 bases, J lost 5 bases, and 16 bases stayed unmatched. The gene calls are TRBV11-2 and TRBJ2-5; 8 bases line up with TRBD2. Sequencing was done on a sample of peripheral blood or thyroid tissue (not recorded which). This receptor was taken from a woman under 30 with Graves' hyperthyroidism. The CDR3 bases are TGTGCCAGCAGCCCACGACTAGCGATAGAAAGCGGCGAGACCCAGTACTTC. It encodes CASSPRLAIESGETQYF.